The text below deals with one T cell receptor beta chain. No clone much larger than this one lies a single base away; base qualities are absent. The entry originates in a study of graft-versus-host responses after intestinal transplantation (dated by TCRdb to the early 2020s). A note on the overall study: Recipients received multivisceral, liver-intestinal, or isolated intestinal transplants. The cohort enrolled 20 to 30 intestinal transplant recipients, one of whom was a retransplant, and 3 patients without pretransplant specimens were excluded. A peak of at least 4% donor T cells among recipient peripheral blood mononuclear cells was the definition used for donor T cell macrochimerism. To identify alloreactive clones, pre-transplant mixed lymphocyte reaction products were sequenced and compared with unstimulated pre-transplant donor and recipient T cells. After intestinal transplantation, graft-versus-host and host-versus-graft alloreactive T cell clones in the graft, circulation and bone marrow were tracked using bulk TCR-beta CDR3 sequencing. Every recipient was given anti-thymocyte globulin induction, then maintenance tacrolimus and steroids for around three years. Rather than being sequenced by the commercial service, samples from three later patients were sequenced in-house on an Illumina MiSeq and processed with MiXCR. Points the paper makes about the study in general: GvH clones were detected in recipient bone marrow, and some of these GvH clones were observed earlier in ileal mucosa or blood, consistent with an intestinal mucosal origin. The relatively low number and heterogeneity of intestinal transplant patients limited the conclusions. Peak levels of circulating GvH clones were associated with declines in HvG clones early after transplant. Patients with donor T cell macrochimerism had high GvH to HvG T cell clonal ratios in their allografts.

The library was built by means of the immunoSEQ multiplex PCR assay. For most patients, genomic DNA was isolated with the Qiagen DNeasy Blood and Tissue Kit and shipped frozen to Adaptive Biotechnologies for TCR sequencing. High-throughput TCR-beta CDR3 sequencing of genomic DNA from most patients was performed by Adaptive Biotechnologies. The source study handled its data this way. Adaptive's ImmunoSEQ software supplied the TCR sequencing data for approximately 18 patients, while MiXCR and VDJtools were used to process three other patients. CD4 versus CD8 sorting errors were corrected by removing sequences found in both subsets at a frequency ratio below 5:1. CDR3 nucleotide sequences shared between donor and recipient were removed because their origin could not be assigned. To be classed as alloreactive, a clone needed at least 2-fold expansion over unstimulated cells and a minimum CFSE-low frequency of 0.002% (template counts) or 0.001% (read counts). Clones detected in sequenced pre-transplant spleen, lymph node, or MLR CFSE-low populations of the donor or recipient were defined as mappable. Cumulative frequency of alloreactive clones was calculated as a percentage of all sequences weighted by copy number. Sourced from immuneACCESS, this table was stored by TCRdb with only in-frame sequences that have V and J called. A share of the clones is absent; for the studies checked, an unresolved V gene accounts for under half, and the remainder has no known explanation. V, J and clone size were drawn from that table, and D and trimming were deduced from the DNA. This sample holds 7,400 or so clones; roughly 34% were observed only once. The ten largest clones add up to around 3.9% of the sample.

V loses 6 bases, J loses 8 bases, and the germline ends lie 20 bases apart. In the germline V gene, CDR1 corresponds to MNHNS and CDR2 to SASEGT. There are 15 amino acids in the CDR3, from cysteine to phenylalanine inclusive. The entry retains the CDR3 DNA only, 45 bases that are in frame from base 1. This specimen's time point label, per the study, means: cells obtained before transplantation from donor or recipient. In mixed lymphocyte reactions, some 200,000 CFSE-labeled pre-transplant responders were plated with some 200,000 irradiated violet-dye-labeled stimulators and cultured for around 6 days. After the mixed lymphocyte reaction, proliferating CD3+CD4+CFSE-low and CD3+CD8+CFSE-low responder cells were FACS-sorted on a BD Influx sorter.

The sequencing used alloreactive CD8+ T cells from a mixed lymphocyte reaction culture, collected before transplantation. The sample's cell subset or site label, in plain terms: CFSE-low proliferating T cells sorted from approximately six-day pre-transplant mixed lymphocyte reaction (GvH or HvG direction). The sequence came from a human patient who was an organ donor for intestinal transplantation. The rearrangement combines TRBV6-1 with TRBJ2-1; the D gene is perhaps TRBD1, from 6 matching bases. The CDR3 reads CASRSQGYDIYEQFF. The nucleotide sequence is TGTGCCAGCAGATCACAGGGCTATGACATTTATGAGCAGTTCTTC.